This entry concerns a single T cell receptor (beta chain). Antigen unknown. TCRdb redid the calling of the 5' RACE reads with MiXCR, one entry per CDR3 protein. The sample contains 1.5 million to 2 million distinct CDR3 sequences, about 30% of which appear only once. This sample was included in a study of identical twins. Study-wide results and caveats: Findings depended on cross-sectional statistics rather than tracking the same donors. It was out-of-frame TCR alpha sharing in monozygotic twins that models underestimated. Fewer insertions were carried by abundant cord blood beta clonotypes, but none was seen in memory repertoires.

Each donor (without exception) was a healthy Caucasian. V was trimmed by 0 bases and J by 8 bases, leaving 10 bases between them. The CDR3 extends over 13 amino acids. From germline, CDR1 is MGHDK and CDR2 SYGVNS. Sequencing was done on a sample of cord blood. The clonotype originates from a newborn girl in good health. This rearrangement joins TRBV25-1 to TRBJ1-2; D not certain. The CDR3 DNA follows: TGTGCCAGCAGTGAATATTGGGCCGGCGGCTACACCTTC. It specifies CASSEYWAGGYTF.